The present T cell receptor beta chain was sequenced within a study of blood T cell repertoires in COVID-19. Overall study context: PBMCs, B-cell-depleted T cells, or T cells were the source of the cDNA or gDNA that made up the material.

In Seattle, patients joined the study during active infection and were tracked longitudinally. Per the original methods: How many nucleated cells were present was estimated from reference gene primer amplification. Produced via immunoSEQ multiplex PCR; TCRdb's table is partial and in-frame only. The V and J calls and clone size were taken over from that table, and D and trimming were inferred from the DNA. The sample carries under 85,000 clones, approximately 83% recorded once. The sequenced material came from peripheral blood. This receptor was obtained from a young man with COVID-19, enrolled during active disease.

In DNA, the CDR3 is TGTGCCAGCTCACCACAAAGTCTAGGTAACGGGAACACTGAAGCTTTCTTT. It specifies CASSPQSLGNGNTEAFF. The chain recombines TRBV18 with TRBJ1-1; D unclear. Trimming cost V 1 base and J 1 base, with 16 bases left between them. Germline CDR1 and CDR2: KGHSH and LQKENI. This CDR3 has 17 amino acids.